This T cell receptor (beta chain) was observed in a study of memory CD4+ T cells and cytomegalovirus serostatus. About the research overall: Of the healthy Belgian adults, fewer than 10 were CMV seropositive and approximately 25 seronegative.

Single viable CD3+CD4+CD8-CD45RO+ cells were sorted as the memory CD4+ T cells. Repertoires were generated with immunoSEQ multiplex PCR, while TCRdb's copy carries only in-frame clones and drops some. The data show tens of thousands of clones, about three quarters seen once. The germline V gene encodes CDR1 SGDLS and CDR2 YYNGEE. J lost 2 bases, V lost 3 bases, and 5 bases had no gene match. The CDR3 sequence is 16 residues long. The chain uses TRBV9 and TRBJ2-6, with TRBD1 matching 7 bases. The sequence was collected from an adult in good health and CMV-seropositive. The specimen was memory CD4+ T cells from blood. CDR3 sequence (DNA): TGTGCCAGCAGCGCATATACAGGGGCTGGGGCCAACGTCCTGACTTTC. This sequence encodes CASSAYTGAGANVLTF.